The subject of this entry is one T cell receptor beta chain. Its antigen is unidentified. The data were taken from a study of beta chain features in type 1 diabetes. Study-wide results and caveats: Moderately but significantly shorter TCRB CDR3s were found in Type 1 diabetes patients in all four CD4+ subsets.

Expressed TCRB transcripts were sequenced after all isolated RNA was converted to cDNA. Assay used: immunoSEQ multiplex PCR; TCRdb lists only in-frame clones, some missing. The sample consists of hundreds of thousands of clones, over 11% of them appearing once. CDR3 length: 15 amino acids. The V gene's germline CDR1 is SGHRS and CDR2 YFSETQ. V trimming: 0 bases; J trimming: 2 bases; junction bases outside the gene matches: 4. The rearrangement links TRBV5-1 to TRBJ2-7; 8 bases are shared with TRBD1. The specimen sequenced was naive CD4+ T cells from blood. This TCR derives from a man younger than 35 with type 1 diabetes. In DNA, the CDR3 is TGCGCCAGCAGCTTGGCAGGGGGCCGGACCTACGAGCAGTACTTC. This codes for CASSLAGGRTYEQYF.